This T cell receptor beta chain is drawn from a study of cytomegalovirus exposure and HLA in healthy donors. Across the whole study: The study placed 70% to 90% of its 398 genotyped donors in the Caucasian-associated ancestry cluster. General study findings and limits: Analyzed later, most CMV-associated TCR beta chains appeared HLA-restricted.

Amplification used 60 Vbeta primers and 13 Jbeta primers. The repertoire was sequenced with immunoSEQ multiplex PCR; TCRdb's copy has only in-frame clones and lacks some. The sample holds fewer than 150,000 clones. Germline lookup yields CDR1 SEHNR and CDR2 FQNEAQ (reference sequence). CDR3 size: 12 residues. V was clipped by 6 bases and J by 6 bases, with 11 bases between them. Concerning this clone: What it recognizes is unknown.

The chain carries TRBV7-9 and TRBJ1-1; D gene ambiguous. The receptor comes from a man aged 40-49 years in good health and CMV-seronegative. The sequenced sample consisted of PBMCs. The CDR3 DNA follows: TGTGCCAGCAGGGATGTGAGCGCTGAAGCTTTCTTT. Its translation: CASRDVSAEAFF.